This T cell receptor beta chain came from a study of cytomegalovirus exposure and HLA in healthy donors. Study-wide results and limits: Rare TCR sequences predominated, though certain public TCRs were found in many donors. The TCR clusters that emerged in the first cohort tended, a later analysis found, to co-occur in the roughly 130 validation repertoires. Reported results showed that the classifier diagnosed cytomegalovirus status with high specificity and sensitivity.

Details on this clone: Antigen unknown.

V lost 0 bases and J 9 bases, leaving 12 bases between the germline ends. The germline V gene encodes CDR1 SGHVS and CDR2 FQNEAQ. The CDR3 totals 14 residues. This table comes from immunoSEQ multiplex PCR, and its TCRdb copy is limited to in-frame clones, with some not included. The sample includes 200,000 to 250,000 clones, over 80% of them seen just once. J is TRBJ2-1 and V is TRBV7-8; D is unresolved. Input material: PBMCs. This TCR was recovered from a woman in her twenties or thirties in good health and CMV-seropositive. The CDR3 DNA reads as TGTGCCAGCAGCTTAGCGTTGGGGAAAGGTGAGCAGTTCTTC. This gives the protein CASSLALGKGEQFF.